The entry that follows covers one T cell receptor (beta chain) sequence. Individuals aged about 18 to 89 years were recruited from 24 US areas. Each participant's cohort was designated according to participant-reported clinical history. The data stem from a study of blood T cell repertoires in COVID-19. On the study more broadly: PBMCs, B-cell-depleted T cells, or T cells were the source of the cDNA or gDNA that made up the material.

Authors' data handling: Amplification of reference gene primers provided the estimated nucleated cell counts. The table came from immunoSEQ multiplex PCR; TCRdb's copy has only in-frame clones and leaves some out. That table is the source of V, J and clone size, and D and trimming were worked out from the DNA. The repertoire consists of about 400,000 clones, with 88% occurring once and the leading ten covering about 2.1%. CDR1 is SGHVS, CDR2 FQNEAQ, per germline. Trimming took off 5 bases at V and 0 bases at J, with 19 bases between the two ends. The CDR3 loop spans 17 amino acids. The sequencing input was PBMCs or T cells enriched from blood (not recorded which). This TCR was recovered from a woman aged 35 to 49 with acute COVID-19. The chain combines TRBV7-8 with TRBJ2-5, with D possibly TRBD2 on 5 matching bases. CDR3 coding DNA: TGTGCCAGCAGCCCACCCCCCCGGGAAGAGAACCAAGAGACCCAGTACTTC. Translation gives CASSPPPREENQETQYF.